This T cell receptor beta chain was sequenced for a study of cytotoxic CD8 clonotypes in ibrutinib-treated CLL. In the study overall: Overall, approximately 25 responses were partial and 2 complete; following median about 70 months, about 15 patients stayed remitted and 12 progressed.

Turning to this clone: Its antigen is not known.

The study's findings and limits: Clonality went higher at ibrutinib response and then dropped back toward baseline at progression.

Profiling relied on immunoSEQ multiplex PCR, and the TCRdb table lists in-frame clones only, not all of them. This sample has more than 200,000 clones; 70% occur once, and the top ten carry just over 15%. Specimen: PBMCs, collected after 24 months of ibrutinib treatment. The origin of this receptor is a human donor with chronic lymphocytic leukemia.

The CDR3 nucleotides read TGTGCCAGCAGCTGGGGACTAGCGGGAGACGGGCGGTTCTTC. Its translation is CASSWGLAGDGRFF. V is TRBV11-2 and J is TRBJ2-1; 14 bases line up with TRBD2. The CDR3 contains 14 residues. The germline CDR1 and CDR2 sequences are SGHAT and FQNNGV. Unmatched junction bases numbered 8, after V lost 4 bases and J lost 15 bases.